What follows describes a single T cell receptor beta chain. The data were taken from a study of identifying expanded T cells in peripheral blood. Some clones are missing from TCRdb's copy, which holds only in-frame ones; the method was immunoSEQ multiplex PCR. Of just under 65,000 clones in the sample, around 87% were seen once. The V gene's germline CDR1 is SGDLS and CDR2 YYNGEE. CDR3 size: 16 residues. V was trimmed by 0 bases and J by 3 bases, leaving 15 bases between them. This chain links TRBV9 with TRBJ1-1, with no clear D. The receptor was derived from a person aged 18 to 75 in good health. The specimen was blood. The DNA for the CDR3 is TGTGCCAGCAGCGTAGGCCCTCAACCACAGTACACTGAAGCTTTCTTT. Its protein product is CASSVGPQPQYTEAFF.